This section outlines one T cell receptor beta chain sequence together with its context. V trimming: 3 bases; J trimming: 8 bases; junction bases outside the gene matches: 6. In germline, CDR1 is LGHDT, CDR2 YNNKEL (reference sequence). The CDR3 totals 15 residues. The entry originates in a study of blood T cell repertoires in COVID-19. Study information: The United States, Italy and Spain were the sources of the acute and convalescent COVID-19 samples. The cDNA or gDNA used as material had been derived from T cells, B-cell-depleted T cells, or PBMCs.

Original analysis: Estimated nucleated cell counts came from reference gene primer amplification. TCRdb keeps only in-frame clones here, not all; method: immunoSEQ multiplex PCR. The V and J calls and clone size are taken from that table; D and trimming were inferred from the DNA. The sample carries 150,000 to 200,000 clones, approximately 85% recorded once. The chain joins TRBV3-1 (or the pseudogene TRBV3-2) to TRBJ2-1; 11 bases are shared with TRBD2. Source material: peripheral blood. This TCR was sampled from a woman older than 75 with acute or convalescent COVID-19. The DNA of the CDR3 is TGTGCCAGCAGCCATTTAGCGGGAGGGAACCATGAGCAGTTCTTC. Translating gives CASSHLAGGNHEQFF.